These 31 T cell receptor beta chains were sequenced from one sample in a study of cytomegalovirus exposure and HLA in healthy donors. The PCR used 60 Vbeta and 13 Jbeta primers. The repertoire was sequenced with immunoSEQ multiplex PCR; TCRdb's copy has only in-frame clones and lacks some. The data contain 150,000 to 200,000 clones, roughly 79% of them seen just once; the ten biggest clones take up just under 5%. The material sequenced was PBMCs. The source of these receptors is a woman between 18 and 29 years old in good health and CMV-seropositive.

The rearrangement uses TRBV19 and TRBJ1-1; a weak D match, TRBD1 (6 bases). From germline, CDR1 is LNHDA and CDR2 SQIVND (reference sequence). The V gene lost 0 bases and the J gene lost 10 bases, with 18 bases spanning the gap. The CDR3 has 15 amino acids. The CDR3 here is CASSIDHLGAGGAFF. The CDR3 DNA is TGTGCCAGTAGTATAGACCATTTGGGGGCCGGTGGAGCTTTCTTT.

This sequence joins TRBV19 and TRBJ1-3; D is uncertain. V lost 4 bases and J 4 bases, leaving 11 bases between the germline ends. This CDR3 comprises 14 residues. Looked up from germline, CDR1 is LNHDA and CDR2 is SQIVND (reference sequence). This CDR3 reads CASSRQVSGNTIYF. The CDR3 nucleotides are TGTGCCAGTAGTAGGCAGGTATCCGGAAACACCATATATTTT.

V usage is TRBV7-9 and J usage is TRBJ2-7; TRBD1 is a possible D gene (5 bases). CDR1 is SEHNR and CDR2 is FQNEAQ in the germline V gene (reference sequence). The V and J ends lost 5 bases and 2 bases respectively, with 13 bases between them. The CDR3 totals 14 residues. This CDR3 reads CASSPGHAPYEQYF. CDR3 bases: TGTGCCAGCAGCCCAGGACACGCTCCCTACGAGCAGTACTTC. Variable domain in full (rest from reference TRBV7-9 and TRBJ2-7): DTGVSQNPRHKITKRGQNVTFRCDPISEHNRLYWYRQTLGQGPEFLTYFQNEAQLEKSRLLSDRFSAERPKGSFSTLEIQRTEQGDSAMYLCASSPGHAPYEQYFGPGTRLTVT.

The CDR3 bases are TGTGCCAGCAGCCCCGGGACTAGATACCTGACCTCCTACAATGAGCAGTTCTTC. Its protein is CASSPGTRYLTSYNEQFF. The chain is built from TRBV7-9 and TRBJ2-1, with 8 bases fitting TRBD2. The CDR3 length is 18 residues. V lost 5 bases, J lost 0 bases, and 12 bases stayed unmatched. The germline gives CDR1 SEHNR, CDR2 FQNEAQ (reference sequence).

This rearrangement joins TRBV7-9 to TRBJ2-2; unclear D gene. Trimming removed 8 bases at V and 4 bases at J, with 20 bases between. The CDR3 loop spans 16 amino acids. The germline CDR1 and CDR2 sequences are SEHNR and FQNEAQ (reference sequence). The CDR3 is CASFKSEADFTGELFF. CDR3 DNA: TGTGCCAGCTTCAAAAGCGAGGCAGATTTCACCGGGGAGCTGTTTTTT.

V usage is TRBV19 and J usage is TRBJ2-2; 10 nucleotides agree with TRBD2. The germline V gene encodes CDR1 LNHDA and CDR2 SQIVND (reference sequence). The CDR3 loop spans 16 amino acids. Losses at the gene ends were 5 bases for V and 6 bases for J; bases not matched to a gene: 9. The CDR3 DNA reads as TGTGCCAGTAGTCCCGAAGCGGGGGGGCCGGCCGGGGAGCTGTTTTTT. Translating it yields CASSPEAGGPAGELFF.

The V and J genes are TRBV30 and TRBJ1-2; 9 bases line up with TRBD1. Trimming cost V 3 bases and J 1 base; bases outside gene matches: 3. CDR3 length: 14 residues. In germline, CDR1 is GTSNPN, CDR2 SVGIG (reference sequence). DNA of the CDR3: TGTGCCTGGAGAACAGGGGGCGGTAACTATGGCTACACCTTC. It yields the protein CAWRTGGGNYGYTF. Together with reference TRBV30 and TRBJ1-2, the CDR3 gives the full variable domain: SQTIHQWPATLVQPVGSPLSLECTVEGTSNPNLYWYRQAAGRGLQLLFYSVGIGQISSEVPQNLSASRPQDRQFILSSKKLLLSDSGFYLCAWRTGGGNYGYTFGSGTRLTVV.

The chain is built from TRBV2 and TRBJ1-5, with D uncertain. The CDR3 contains 16 residues. Germline V gene lookup returns CDR1 SNHLY and CDR2 FYNNEI. Trimming shortened V by 5 bases and J by 0 bases, and 14 bases separated the two germline ends. Here the CDR3 reads CASSPHRDTSNQPQHF. The CDR3 DNA sequence: TGTGCCAGCAGTCCCCACCGAGACACTAGCAATCAGCCCCAGCATTTT.

The rearrangement links TRBV7-9 to TRBJ2-7, with a weak D call TRBD2 (5 bases). V shed 5 bases and J shed 2 bases, with 19 bases lying between them. The germline V gene has CDR1 SEHNR and CDR2 FQNEAQ (reference sequence). The CDR3 is made up of 16 amino acids. The CDR3 protein is CASSPGSVAYTYEQYF. CDR3 bases: TGTGCCAGCAGCCCCGGGTCTGTAGCGTATACCTACGAGCAGTACTTC.

The genes are TRBV2 and TRBJ1-1; TRBD1 agrees at 7 bases. The CDR3 is made up of 14 amino acids. Germline CDR1 and CDR2: SNHLY and FYNNEI. V shed 3 bases, J shed 5 bases, and the junction held 6 bases outside the gene matches. CDR3 in amino acids: CASSDYRGRTEAFF. The CDR3 DNA reads as TGTGCCAGCAGTGACTATAGGGGGCGGACTGAAGCTTTCTTT.

The chain is built from TRBV4-2 and TRBJ2-1; 10 positions match TRBD2. Germline V gene sequence: CDR1 LGHNA, CDR2 YNFKEQ. The CDR3 contains 20 residues. With V trimmed by 3 bases and J by 1 base, 15 bases remained unmatched. The CDR3 sequence: CASSHGVAGGSIGSYNEQFF. The CDR3 nucleotides are TGTGCCAGCAGCCACGGGGTAGCGGGGGGCTCGATAGGATCCTACAATGAGCAGTTCTTC.

V and J are TRBV18 and TRBJ1-5, with 10 bases lining up with TRBD1. The CDR3 totals 14 residues. Germline trimming cut 6 bases from V and 6 bases from J; bases unmatched to any gene: 5. The germline gives CDR1 KGHSH, CDR2 LQKENI. CDR3 in DNA: TGTGCCAGCTCGCCAGGACAGGGGGGTCAGCCCCAGCATTTT. Its protein is CASSPGQGGQPQHF.

This clone was picked up one time. This chain uses TRBV7-2 with TRBJ2-6; a possible D gene is TRBD2 (6 bases). Looked up from germline, CDR1 is SGHTA and CDR2 is FQGNSA. The CDR3 loop spans 16 amino acids. Deletions cut 0 bases from V and 2 bases from J, with 8 bases between. The CDR3 is CASSLASGAGANVLTF. CDR3 DNA: TGTGCCAGCAGCTTAGCGTCGGGGGCTGGGGCCAACGTCCTGACTTTC.

In its sample, this clone was seen once. The chain links TRBV6-1 to TRBJ2-7; TRBD1 matches at 7 bases. J lost 3 bases, V lost 1 base, and 6 bases had no gene match. CDR1 MNHNS and CDR2 SASEGT come from the germline V gene. CDR3 size: 15 residues. The CDR3 DNA is TGTGCCAGCAGTGAAGATGGGACAGAAGTCTACGAGCAGTACTTC. Translation: CASSEDGTEVYEQYF.

The CDR3 loop is CASSQDAAAGGQGYGYTF. In DNA form, the CDR3 reads TGCGCCAGCAGCCAAGATGCGGCCGCGGGAGGCCAGGGCTATGGCTACACCTTC. The genes are TRBV4-3 and TRBJ1-2; D perhaps matches TRBD1 (5 bases). The CDR3 is made up of 18 amino acids. V was cut by 0 bases and J by 4 bases, with 21 bases left in between. Germline-derived CDR1 and CDR2 are LGHNA and YSLEER.

V usage is TRBV5-1 and J usage is TRBJ2-3; D is undetermined. CDR1 SGHRS and CDR2 YFSETQ come from the germline V gene. V lost 4 bases to trimming and J lost 0 bases, with 12 bases between them. The CDR3 extends over 15 amino acids. The CDR3 nucleotides are TGCGCCAGCAGCGCGAGTCTAGGTAGCACAGATACGCAGTATTTT. Protein: CASSASLGSTDTQYF.

J is TRBJ2-3 and V is TRBV7-2; perhaps TRBD1 as D (5 bases). CDR3 length: 14 residues. Trimming removed 5 bases from V and 5 bases from J, with 14 bases in between. The germline gives CDR1 SGHTA, CDR2 FQGNSA. CDR3 sequence (DNA): TGTGCCAGCAGCCCAACCGCAGGGTTAGATACGCAGTATTTT. It yields the protein CASSPTAGLDTQYF.

The rearrangement uses TRBV7-6 and TRBJ2-3; 7 bases agree with TRBD2. Germline-derived CDR1 and CDR2 are SGHVS and FNYEAQ. The J segment lost 1 base and the V segment lost 8 bases, leaving 9 bases of the junction unmatched. The CDR3 runs to 15 residues. In DNA, the CDR3 is TGTGCCAGCCTGAAAGGCACTAGCGGCACAGATACGCAGTATTTT. Its translation: CASLKGTSGTDTQYF. The full variable domain, in which reference TRBV7-6 and TRBJ2-3 provide the parts outside the CDR3, is GAGVSQSPRYKVTKRGQDVALRCDPISGHVSLYWYRQALGQGPEFLTYFNYEAQQDKSGLPNDRFSAERPEGSISTLTIQRTEQRDSAMYRCASLKGTSGTDTQYFGPGTRLTVL.

The chain combines TRBV7-6 with TRBJ2-7, with TRBD2 matching over 11 bases. The CDR3 runs to 14 residues. Germline CDR1 reads SGHVS; CDR2 reads FNYEAQ. V gave up 5 bases and J gave up 6 bases; unmatched junction bases: 6. The CDR3 sequence is CASSQGLAGSEQYF. In DNA form, the CDR3 reads TGTGCCAGCAGCCAAGGACTAGCGGGTTCCGAGCAGTACTTC.

The rearrangement joins TRBV4-1 to TRBJ1-1; D is possibly TRBD1 (5 bases). With 6 bases removed from V and 7 bases from J, the gap between germline ends came to 9 bases. Per the germline V gene, CDR1 is MGHRA and CDR2 is YSYEKL. This CDR3 spans 11 amino acids. The CDR3 DNA reads TGCGCCAGCAGATCGGGGGTTGAAGCTTTCTTT. Translated: CASRSGVEAFF.

J is TRBJ2-3 and V is TRBV7-9; 7 bases are a match to TRBD1. Germline CDR1 is SEHNR and CDR2 is FQNEAQ (reference sequence). This CDR3 comprises 14 residues. V shed 5 bases, J shed 0 bases, and the junction held 2 bases outside the gene matches. In DNA, the CDR3 is TGTGCCAGCAGCCCGGACAGGAGCACAGATACGCAGTATTTT. Its protein is CASSPDRSTDTQYF.

This clone was detected once. One end of the junction is discordant with germline, which a read error may explain. This chain links TRBV4-2 with TRBJ2-6; 12 positions agree with TRBD2. This CDR3 spans 18 amino acids. Germline V gives CDR1 LGHNA, CDR2 YNFKEQ. The CDR3 sequence: CASSPASGGVLGANGLTF. CDR3 coding DNA: TGTGCCAGCAGCCCAGCTAGCGGGGGGGTGTTAGGGGCCAACGGCCTGACTTTC.

A word on this clone: One end of the junction is discordant with germline, which a read error may explain. The chain has TRBV11-2 and TRBJ1-4; D may be TRBD1 (5 bases). CDR1 and CDR2 from the germline V gene are SGHAT and FQNNGV. The CDR3 loop spans 14 amino acids. The CDR3 nucleotides are TGTGCCAGCAGCTCATGGGGGACTAGTGAAAAACTGTTTTTT. Its translation: CASSSWGTSEKLFF.

This clone was counted a few times. The gene calls are TRBV6-1 and TRBJ1-2, with D perhaps matching TRBD1 (6 bases). Trimming removed 5 bases from V and 8 bases from J, with 15 bases in between. This CDR3 is 13 amino acids long. Germline V gene sequence: CDR1 MNHNS, CDR2 SASEGT. The chain's CDR3 is CASSLETGTGYTF. The CDR3 coding sequence is TGTGCCAGCAGTTTGGAAACAGGGACGGGCTACACCTTC.

This clone was seen only once. The chain has TRBV4-1 and TRBJ2-5; possibly TRBD2 for D (6 bases). V shed 6 bases and J shed 0 bases, with 20 bases lying between them. The germline CDR1 and CDR2 sequences are MGHRA and YSYEKL. The CDR3 totals 17 residues. The CDR3 nucleotides are TGCGCCAGCAGACCCCAAGCGGGCGGATTGTACCAAGAGACCCAGTACTTC. This gives the protein CASRPQAGGLYQETQYF.

The gene calls are TRBV6-6 and TRBJ1-2; TRBD1 agrees at 9 bases. V dropped 7 bases and J dropped 8; count of bases not matched to a gene: 14. The CDR3 runs to 15 residues. The V gene's germline CDR1 is MNHNY and CDR2 SVGAGI (reference sequence). CDR3 in DNA: TGTGCCAGCACCCCTTTAGACAGGGGGGCGCGGGGCTACACCTTC. It yields the protein CASTPLDRGARGYTF.

The V gene is TRBV5-1, the J gene TRBJ2-2, with TRBD2 identical over 9 bases. Germline CDR1 and CDR2: SGHRS and YFSETQ. J gave up 5 bases and V 1 base, and 3 bases lay outside the gene matches. The CDR3 has 15 residues. CDR3 residues: CASSLTSGFTGELFF. Here the CDR3 DNA reads TGCGCCAGCAGCTTGACTAGCGGGTTTACCGGGGAGCTGTTTTTT.

The V and J genes are TRBV7-2 and TRBJ1-5; TRBD1 matches 11 bases. Trimming took 5 bases from V and 5 from J; bases not matched to a gene: 5. Per the germline V gene, CDR1 is SGHTA and CDR2 is FQGNSA. This CDR3 comprises 15 residues. CDR3 amino acids: CASSPRTGGDQPQHF. The CDR3 DNA sequence: TGTGCCAGCAGCCCCCGGACAGGGGGCGATCAGCCCCAGCATTTT.

This chain connects TRBV7-9 to TRBJ2-1, with 9 bases lining up with TRBD2. Germline CDR1 and CDR2: SEHNR and FQNEAQ (reference sequence). V lost 5 bases and J lost 3; bases outside the gene matches: 11. The CDR3 covers 17 residues. The CDR3 nucleotides are TGTGCCAGCAGCCCACGGGCGGGGGGGCCGGACTACAATGAGCAGTTCTTC. Residues: CASSPRAGGPDYNEQFF.

CDR3 sequence reads: CASSERQYLNTEAFF. CDR3 coding DNA: TGTGCCAGCAGCGAGCGACAGTATCTGAACACTGAAGCTTTCTTT. This sequence joins TRBV2 and TRBJ1-1, with D tentatively TRBD1 (5 bases). V was cut by 6 bases and J by 0 bases, with 14 bases left in between. CDR1 is SNHLY and CDR2 is FYNNEI in the germline V gene. The CDR3 covers 15 residues.

V gene TRBV5-4 combines with J gene TRBJ2-1, with 12 positions matching TRBD2. Germline V gene lookup returns CDR1 SGHNT and CDR2 YYREEE (reference sequence). The CDR3 runs 16 residues. V lost 3 bases to trimming and J lost 8 bases; unmatched junction nucleotides: 9. CDR3: CASSYLAGGPRDEQFF. As DNA, the CDR3 is TGTGCCAGCAGCTATCTAGCGGGGGGGCCTAGAGATGAGCAGTTCTTC.